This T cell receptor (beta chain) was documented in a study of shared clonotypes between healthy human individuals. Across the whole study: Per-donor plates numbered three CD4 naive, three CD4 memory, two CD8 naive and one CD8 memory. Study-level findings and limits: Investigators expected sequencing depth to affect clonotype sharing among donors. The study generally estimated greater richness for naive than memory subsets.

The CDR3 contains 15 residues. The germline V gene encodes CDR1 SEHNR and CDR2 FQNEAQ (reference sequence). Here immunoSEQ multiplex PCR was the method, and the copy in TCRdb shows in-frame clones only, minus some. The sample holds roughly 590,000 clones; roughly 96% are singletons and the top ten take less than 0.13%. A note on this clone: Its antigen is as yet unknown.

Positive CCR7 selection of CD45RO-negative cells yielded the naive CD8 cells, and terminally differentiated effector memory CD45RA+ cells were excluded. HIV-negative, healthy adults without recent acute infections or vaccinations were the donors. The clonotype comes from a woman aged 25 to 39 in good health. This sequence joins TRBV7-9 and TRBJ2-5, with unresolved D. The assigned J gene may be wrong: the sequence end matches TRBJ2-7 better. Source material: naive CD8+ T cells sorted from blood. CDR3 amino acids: CASSSGLLSSYEQYF. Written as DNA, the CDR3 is TGTGCCAGCAGCTCGGGTCTGTTGAGCTCCTACGAGCAGTACTTC.